Only a few counts were recorded for the clone carrying this T cell receptor (beta chain). Antigen specificity is unknown. These data originate in a study of response to subunit inactivated influenza vaccine. Regarding the study as a whole: Few new T cells, the authors suggested, are recruited by each seasonal influenza vaccination.

TCRdb used MiXCR to reprocess the RT-PCR reads, holding one entry per CDR3 protein. Counted here are hundreds of thousands of distinct CDR3 sequences, about 15% occurring once; the ten biggest clones make up approximately 7.6%. The CDR3 runs 12 residues. V shed 5 bases and J shed 9 bases, with 11 bases lying between them. The germline CDR1 and CDR2 sequences are SEHNR and FQNEAQ (reference sequence). The starting material was PBMCs from blood, obtained less than 15 days before vaccination. The chain has TRBV7-9 and TRBJ1-5, with D possibly being TRBD1 (6 bases). This receptor was taken from a man aged 50 to 60 who received an inactivated influenza vaccine. The CDR3 nucleotides read TGTGCCAGCAGCGAAGGACAGACGCCCCAGCATTTT. Amino acid sequence: CASSEGQTPQHF.